Each of the 8 T cell receptor beta chains below was sequenced from the same sample in a study of T-cell memory formation after mild COVID-19. MiXCR was run by TCRdb on the 5' RACE reads, yielding one entry per CDR3 protein. The sample lists fewer than 70,000 distinct CDR3 sequences, more than 8% occurring once. The sequenced material came from PBMCs or a T cell subset sorted from them (not recorded which). The source is a man aged 18 to 29 who had mild COVID-19 (a few samples of this study predate the infection). Cell type and time point are not known.

This clonotype was picked up a small number of times. This sequence joins TRBV24-1 and TRBJ2-3; D is unclear. Trimming removed 4 bases from V and 3 bases from J, with 4 bases in between. In germline, CDR1 is KGHDR, CDR2 SFDVKD. The CDR3 extends over 12 amino acids. CDR3: CATSDRTDTQYF. The CDR3 DNA sequence: TGTGCCACCAGTGACAGAACAGATACGCAGTATTTT.

This clonotype has only a few counts. The rearrangement links TRBV4-1 to TRBJ2-6; D uncertain. Trimming left V 0 bases short and J 3 bases short, with 3 bases between. This CDR3 is built from 14 residues. Germline V gives CDR1 MGHRA, CDR2 YSYEKL. CDR3 region: CASSQEGGANVLTF. The CDR3 region has the DNA TGCGCCAGCAGCCAAGAAGGTGGGGCCAACGTCCTGACTTTC.

This clonotype was counted a few times. J is TRBJ2-2 and V is TRBV4-3; TRBD2 matches 8 bases. Germline-derived CDR1 and CDR2 are LGHNA and YSLEER. The CDR3 sequence is 15 residues long. V shed 0 bases and J 5 bases; nucleotides not matched to a gene: 2. The DNA for the CDR3 is TGCGCCAGCAGCCAAGAGCCGGGGGGGACCGGGGAGCTGTTTTTT. This encodes CASSQEPGGTGELFF.

The chain carries TRBV5-1 and TRBJ2-3; TRBD1 matches 7 bases. The junction had 12 bases not matched to a gene; V was cut back by 0 bases and J by 2 bases. Germline loops: CDR1 SGHRS, CDR2 YFSETQ. The CDR3 is 18 amino acids. The CDR3 DNA reads as TGCGCCAGCAGCTTGGCGGGGACAGCCACTAAAGACACAGATACGCAGTATTTT. This encodes CASSLAGTATKDTDTQYF.

This clonotype was found a few times. This chain links TRBV4-3 with TRBJ2-2; D gene ambiguous. The length of the CDR3 is 14 residues. V lost 0 bases and J lost 5, with 7 bases in between. Germline V gene data show CDR1 as LGHNA and CDR2 as YSLEER. CDR3 nucleotides: TGCGCCAGCAGCCAAGATGGGGATACCGGGGAGCTGTTTTTT. This translates into CASSQDGDTGELFF.

The rearrangement links TRBV6-5 to TRBJ1-2; unclear D gene. Germline assignment: CDR1 MNHEY and CDR2 SVGAGI. The CDR3 has 14 residues. Trimming cost V 1 base and J 4 bases, with 10 bases left between them. The DNA for the CDR3 is TGTGCCAGCAGTTACTTGGGAGTTAGCTATGGCTACACCTTC. It is translated as CASSYLGVSYGYTF.

This clonotype was detected a few times. The chain is built from TRBV5-6 and TRBJ2-2; TRBD1 matches 7 bases. CDR1 is SGHDT and CDR2 is YYEEEE in the germline V gene. The V and J ends lost 0 bases and 4 bases, in that order; junction bases with no gene match: 3. The CDR3 spans 15 residues. The CDR3 nucleotides are TGTGCCAGCAGCTTGGAGGGGGCAGTCACCGGGGAGCTGTTTTTT. Protein: CASSLEGAVTGELFF.

This clonotype was counted a few times. The V and J genes are TRBV2 and TRBJ2-7, with TRBD1 as a possible D gene (5 bases). The V and J ends lost 4 bases and 3 bases respectively, with 13 bases between them. Per the germline V gene, CDR1 is SNHLY and CDR2 is FYNNEI. This CDR3 is built from 14 residues. The CDR3 is CASSAQGSNYEQYF. The CDR3, as DNA: TGTGCCAGCAGTGCCCAGGGTTCCAACTACGAGCAGTACTTC.